What follows describes a single T cell receptor beta chain. This record comes from a study of sequential checkpoint blockade in melanoma. Looking at the study overall: Arm A got nivolumab then ipilimumab; arm B the reverse, 1:1. After both sequences, patients received maintenance nivolumab.

Data came from immunoSEQ multiplex PCR; TCRdb stores just in-frame clones and leaves some out. The table lists about 27,000 clones, 60% to 85% of them singletons, with less than 15% in the top ten. The J segment lost 1 base and the V segment lost 0 bases, leaving 3 bases of the junction unmatched. Germline values: CDR1 SGHVS, CDR2 FQNEAQ. The length of the CDR3 is 15 residues. The treatment was: randomized to nivolumab then ipilimumab (arm A) or the reverse (arm B). No patient had prior DNA-damaging chemotherapy. From thawed PBMCs, live CD3+CD8+ cells negative for CD19 and CD56 were sorted. This TCR was recovered from a human donor with melanoma. Sequencing was performed on CD8+ T cells sorted from blood (inferred from file names), taken from a patient given nivolumab and ipilimumab in sequence. V usage is TRBV7-8 and J usage is TRBJ2-7, with TRBD1 matching 7 bases. CDR3: CASSLAGDRSYEQYF. The CDR3 DNA sequence: TGTGCCAGCAGCTTAGCCGGGGACAGATCCTACGAGCAGTACTTC.